This TCR beta chain was recorded in a study of blood T cell repertoires in COVID-19. On the study more broadly: Samples came from the United States, Italy and Spain, spanning acute and convalescent COVID-19.

In the authors' methods: Reference gene primer amplification in the assay estimated nucleated cell counts. Sequenced by immunoSEQ multiplex PCR; TCRdb stores in-frame clones only, minus some. V, J and clone size reflect that table, while D and trimming were determined from the DNA. In the table there are under 500,000 clones, 87% of which are singletons. CDR1 and CDR2 (germline): SGHDT, YYEEEE. Trimming removed 2 bases from V and 5 bases from J, with 11 bases in between. This CDR3 spans 13 amino acids. The study drew participants aged about 18 to 95 years from 20 to 30 US areas. The clonotype originates from a woman aged 18-35 years with acute COVID-19. V gene TRBV5-6 combines with J gene TRBJ2-7; possible D gene TRBD1, 6 bases. Material for sequencing was PBMCs or T cells enriched from blood (not recorded which). CDR3 region: CASSFSGAHEQYF. CDR3 DNA sequence: TGTGCCAGCAGCTTTTCAGGGGCTCACGAGCAGTACTTC. Full variable domain (rest looked up from reference TRBV5-6 and TRBJ2-7): DAGVTQSPTHLIKTRGQQVTLRCSPKSGHDTVSWYQQALGQGPQFIFQYYEEEERQRGNFPDRFSGHQFPNYSSELNVNALLLGDSALYLCASSFSGAHEQYFGPGTRLTVT.